The present T cell receptor (beta chain) was sequenced within a study of shared clonotypes between healthy human individuals. Study observations and caveats: Inspection by rarefaction showed sorted-subset sequencing to be incomplete despite large depth. Across subsets, estimated richness was generally greater for naive than for memory populations.

Concerning this clone itself: What it binds is not known.

The authors' processing: Filtering was not the same, since immunoSEQ gave junction-only sequences without quality scores. Profiled with immunoSEQ multiplex PCR; TCRdb holds only in-frame clones, not every one. V and J calls and clone size follow that table, whereas D and trimming were derived from the DNA. This table has a few million clones, more than 85% appearing once. This CDR3 spans 12 amino acids. Germline CDR1 is MNHEY and CDR2 is SMNVEV (reference sequence). Trimming took off 5 bases at V and 10 bases at J, with 12 bases between the two ends. Sequencing used naive CD4+ T cells from PBMCs. This sample's subset: CD45RA+ positively selected. The receptor comes from a man aged 18 to 29 in good health. Some clones in this sample may be carry-over from other donors' samples. V usage is TRBV27 and J usage is TRBJ2-1; D possibly corresponds to TRBD1 (6 bases). The CDR3: CASSPTGREQFF. For the CDR3, the DNA is TGTGCCAGCAGTCCTACAGGGCGAGAGCAGTTCTTC.